This T cell receptor (beta chain) was recovered during a study of vaccination and CD4 T cells after COVID-19. Overall study: Two of the convalescents were Hispanic, and convalescents were six males and four females. The study, taken as a whole, reports: In convalescent patients, 304 of 307 vaccine-specific clones were spike mono-reactive. Among those convalescent, a median roughly 89% of reactive clones emerged solely post-vaccination. There were relatively few convalescent patients studied, and there were no early post-infection timepoints.

Sequenced with the Oncomine TCR Beta short-read assay was DNA taken from cultured CD4+ T cells. TCRdb redid the calling of the PCR reads with MiXCR, one entry per CDR3 protein. The sample has about 23,000 distinct CDR3 sequences; approximately 67% are singletons. The sample's treatment: 10-day PBMC culture with coronavirus spike peptide pools or control peptides (ViraFEST assay). The CDR3 is 16 residues long. The trim removed 4 bases at V and 7 bases at J, leaving 13 bases unmatched. Germline assignment: CDR1 MNHNS and CDR2 SASEGT. Regarding this clonotype: Its antigen remains unidentified.

J is TRBJ1-2 and V is TRBV6-1, with TRBD1 identical over 9 bases. The receptor's source is a human donor who received a COVID-19 vaccine. Source: CD4+ T cells from blood, cultured in vitro, taken after SARS-CoV-2 vaccination. DNA of the CDR3: TGTGCCAGCAGTGTGCCCCGGGACAGGGCACTGGGTGGCTACACCTTC. It codes for CASSVPRDRALGGYTF.